The 17 T cell receptor beta chains below were found in one sample sequenced in a study of shared clonotypes between healthy human individuals. Measured with immunoSEQ multiplex PCR; TCRdb has only the in-frame clones, and not every one. The sample includes roughly 720,000 clones, roughly 91% of them seen just once. Sequenced input: memory CD8+ T cells from PBMCs. The subset: CD45RO+ cells pooled with CCR7-negative TemRA cells. Receptors originate from a young man in good health. Some clones in this sample may be carry-over from other donors' samples.

The chain employs TRBV29-1 and TRBJ2-2, with D perhaps TRBD1 or TRBD2 (5 bases each). CDR3 length: 13 amino acids. V gave up 7 bases and J gave up 0 bases, with 9 bases separating them. Germline CDR1 is SQVTM and CDR2 is ANQGSEA. The CDR3 region is CSGLGANTGELFF. CDR3 nucleotides: TGCAGCGGTTTGGGGGCGAACACCGGGGAGCTGTTTTTT.

The chain uses TRBV10-3 and TRBJ2-7, with D maybe TRBD1 (6 bases). This CDR3 contains 11 residues. Trimming took 10 bases from V and 5 from J, leaving 12 bases between them. Germline V gene sequence: CDR1 ENHRY, CDR2 SYGVKD. The CDR3 nucleotides read TGTGCCACCAACAGGGTCCACGAGCAGTACTTC. Translation: CATNRVHEQYF.

This chain connects TRBV7-9 to TRBJ2-7; 7 bases fit TRBD1. Germline values: CDR1 SEHNR, CDR2 FQNEAQ (reference sequence). The V gene end was trimmed by 5 bases and the J gene end by 6 bases; junction bases not matched to a gene: 4. The length of the CDR3 is 12 residues. CDR3 DNA: TGTGCCAGCAGCACCTACAGGGGCGAGCAGTACTTC. Amino acid sequence: CASSTYRGEQYF.

The V and J genes are TRBV9 and TRBJ2-7; unclear D gene. Between the trimmed V and J ends, which lost 4 bases and 2 bases, there was a span of 19 bases. The CDR3 runs 16 residues. The germline gives CDR1 SGDLS, CDR2 YYNGEE. CDR3 nucleotides: TGTGCCAGCAGCCCCGGTTCGATGAAGATAACCTACGAGCAGTACTTC. Residues: CASSPGSMKITYEQYF. Together with reference TRBV9 and TRBJ2-7, the CDR3 gives the full variable domain: DSGVTQTPKHLITATGQRVTLRCSPRSGDLSVYWYQQSLDQGLQFLIQYYNGEERAKGNILERFSAQQFPDLHSELNLSSLELGDSALYFCASSPGSMKITYEQYFGPGTRLTVT.

CDR3 DNA: TGTGCCAGTAGTATATCGGCGGAGGGGCGAGAGCAGTACTTC. Its translation is CASSISAEGREQYF. This sequence joins TRBV19 and TRBJ2-7; D might be TRBD2 (6 bases). The CDR3 length is 14 residues. CDR1 and CDR2 (germline): LNHDA, SQIVND (reference sequence). Trimming removed 2 bases from V and 7 bases from J, with 15 bases in between.

This rearrangement joins TRBV6-7 to TRBJ1-2, with D uncertain. TRBV6-7 is labeled an ORF, and its function is uncertain. The CDR3 runs 12 residues. V lost 4 bases and J lost 3, with 6 bases in between. CDR3 residues: CASSSGYYGYTF. CDR3 DNA: TGTGCCAGCAGTTCGGGCTACTATGGCTACACCTTC.

The chain uses TRBV27 and TRBJ2-1, with TRBD2 matching 8 bases. Germline loops: CDR1 MNHEY, CDR2 SMNVEV (reference sequence). The V gene end was trimmed by 4 bases and the J gene end by 4 bases; junction bases not matched to a gene: 3. This CDR3 region has 14 residues. The CDR3, as DNA: TGTGCCAGCAGTTCTACTAGCGGTTACAATGAGCAGTTCTTC. This sequence encodes CASSSTSGYNEQFF.

The gene calls are TRBV30 and TRBJ2-5; the D call may be TRBD1 or TRBD2 (5 bases each). With the DNA end fitting TRBJ2-7 better, the J assignment may be wrong. The CDR3 loop spans 13 amino acids. Germline CDR1 reads GTSNPN; CDR2 reads SVGIG (reference sequence). The CDR3 protein is CAGRDVSSYEQYF. Here the CDR3 DNA reads TGTGCCGGCAGGGACGTTAGCTCCTACGAGCAGTACTTC.

V gene TRBV27 combines with J gene TRBJ2-3, with D perhaps matching TRBD1 (5 bases). Trimming cost V 5 bases and J 2 bases, with 14 bases left between them. This CDR3 is built from 15 residues. Germline CDR1 reads MNHEY; CDR2 reads SMNVEV (reference sequence). Written as DNA, the CDR3 is TGTGCCAGCAGTCCACAGGATTGGCACACAGATACGCAGTATTTT. It codes for CASSPQDWHTDTQYF.

V gene TRBV27 combines with J gene TRBJ2-1; D perhaps matches TRBD2 (5 bases). This CDR3 is built from 15 residues. CDR1 and CDR2 from the germline V gene are MNHEY and SMNVEV (reference sequence). The V gene lost 3 bases and the J gene lost 2 bases, with 11 bases spanning the gap. For the CDR3, the DNA is TGTGCCAGCAGTTTGAAGGGTAGCGCCTACAATGAGCAGTTCTTC. Translated, it gives CASSLKGSAYNEQFF.

This sequence joins TRBV4-3 and TRBJ1-4, with 10 bases matching TRBD1. Germline V gene lookup returns CDR1 LGHNA and CDR2 YSLEER. This CDR3 comprises 15 residues. V lost 1 base and J lost 6; bases outside the gene matches: 2. The CDR3 is CASSQGTGGYEKLFF. As DNA, the CDR3 is TGCGCCAGCAGCCAAGGGACAGGGGGTTATGAAAAACTGTTTTTT.

V is TRBV6-6 and J is TRBJ2-4, with D unclear. There are 14 residues in the CDR3. Germline V gene lookup returns CDR1 MNHNY and CDR2 SVGAGI (reference sequence). Trimming pared 6 bases from V and 0 bases from J, leaving 9 bases between. CDR3 in amino acids: CASSQELAKNIQYF. DNA of the CDR3: TGTGCCAGCAGCCAGGAACTAGCCAAAAACATTCAGTACTTC.

Here the CDR3 reads CASSYGGVGYGYTF. The CDR3 DNA reads as TGTGCCAGCAGTTATGGAGGCGTCGGCTATGGCTACACCTTC. The chain carries TRBV27 and TRBJ1-2; D gene ambiguous. The CDR3 runs to 14 residues. Germline V gives CDR1 MNHEY, CDR2 SMNVEV (reference sequence). Trimming pared 4 bases from V and 4 bases from J, leaving 13 bases between.

The table lists this clone with a count of one. V is TRBV19 and J is TRBJ2-3; weak D call: TRBD1 (6 bases). Looked up from germline, CDR1 is LNHDA and CDR2 is SQIVND (reference sequence). The CDR3 contains 14 residues. Trimming removed 6 bases at V and 1 base at J, with 11 bases between. The CDR3 DNA reads as TGTGCCAGTAGGGTCAGGGGTGGCACAGATACGCAGTATTTT. Its translation is CASRVRGGTDTQYF.

The chain joins TRBV7-2 to TRBJ2-1; D unresolved. The CDR3 consists of 13 residues. V was shortened by 5 bases and J by 5 bases, with 10 bases between the two germline ends. Germline V lookup: CDR1 SGHTA, CDR2 FQGNSA. The CDR3 is CASSGRRNNEQFF. CDR3 in DNA: TGTGCCAGCAGCGGACGCCGAAACAATGAGCAGTTCTTC.

The chain has TRBV10-3 and TRBJ2-2, with 8 bases aligning to TRBD2. Germline V gene sequence: CDR1 ENHRY, CDR2 SYGVKD. The CDR3 spans 17 residues. Germline trimming cut 8 bases from V and 4 bases from J; bases unmatched to any gene: 15. The CDR3 sequence is CAIREQSGSQPTGELFF. The CDR3 DNA reads TGTGCCATCCGGGAGCAGAGCGGGAGTCAGCCCACCGGGGAGCTGTTTTTT.

The chain couples TRBV19 to TRBJ2-7; TRBD2 might be the D (6 bases). The CDR3 is 14 amino acids. Germline V gene sequence: CDR1 LNHDA, CDR2 SQIVND (reference sequence). Trimming stripped 5 bases from V and 1 base from J, with 12 bases between. The CDR3 sequence: CASSFSSDSYEQYF. As DNA, the CDR3 is TGTGCCAGTAGTTTTTCTAGCGATTCCTACGAGCAGTACTTC.